This T cell receptor (beta chain) stems from a study of shared T cell receptors in the human thymus. A single count supports this clone. Here immunoSEQ multiplex PCR was the method, and the copy in TCRdb shows in-frame clones only, minus some. The table records fewer than 700,000 clones, 88% of them present only once. This CDR3 comprises 15 residues. V lost 3 bases to trimming and J lost 3 bases, with 12 bases between them. The V gene's germline CDR1 is SGHRS and CDR2 YFSETQ. These records were also assigned to another study, of human thymus T cells.

The V and J genes are TRBV5-1 and TRBJ2-2; a weak D match, TRBD2 (5 bases). The source material was thymocytes. The clonotype comes from a boy younger than two with a congenital heart defect. Here the CDR3 reads CASSSRVPYTGELFF. The DNA for the CDR3 is TGCGCCAGCAGCTCGAGGGTCCCCTACACCGGGGAGCTGTTTTTT.